This is a list of T cell receptor beta chains from one sample in a study of T-cell reconstitution after alpha-beta-depleted transplantation in children. TCRdb reprocessed the PCR reads with MiXCR, giving one entry per CDR3 protein. The data contain roughly 74,000 distinct CDR3 sequences, roughly 20% of them seen just once; the ten biggest clones take up 51%. This sample comprised PBMCs, mostly from graft donor cells, obtained 360 days after TCRalphabeta/CD19-depleted stem cell transplant. Receptor source: a male patient aged 2-15 years who had a stem cell transplant for acute lymphoblastic leukemia, so the T cells may come from the graft donor. Each CDR3 is given with its conserved first and last residue. A D gene is named only where the DNA matches it firmly. Some rows have no size entry. The others give once, few or many, or a class for an expanded clone.

J	D	size	V	CDR3	DNA
TRBJ2-7	-	few	TRBV4-2	CASSPGWGNYEQYF	TGTGCCAGCAGCCCAGGTTGGGGCAACTACGAGCAGTACTTC
TRBJ1-1	-	-	TRBV5-1	CASSLSWGAKKNTEAFF	TGCGCCAGCAGCTTGTCGTGGGGGGCGAAGAAGAACACTGAAGCTTTCTTT
TRBJ1-1	TRBD1	few	TRBV10-3	CAIRGQGPTEAFF	TGTGCCATCAGAGGACAGGGGCCCACTGAAGCTTTCTTT
TRBJ2-3	-	many	TRBV5-1	CASSTKRASTDTQYF	TGCGCCAGCAGCACTAAGCGGGCTAGCACAGATACGCAGTATTTT
TRBJ2-3	-	-	TRBV20-1	CSAFIREKGTDTQYF	TGCAGTGCTTTTATTCGGGAGAAGGGCACAGATACGCAGTATTTT
TRBJ2-1	TRBD2	few	TRBV24-1	CATSDPQRERSYNEQFF	TGTGCCACCAGTGATCCCCAGCGGGAAAGGTCCTACAATGAGCAGTTCTTC
TRBJ2-5	-	few	TRBV20-1	CSARLTRQETQYF	TGCAGTGCTAGACTGACTAGGCAAGAGACCCAGTACTTC
TRBJ2-3	TRBD1	-	TRBV5-1	CASSLRDRDLDTQYF	TGCGCCAGCAGCCTCCGGGACAGGGATTTAGATACGCAGTATTTT
TRBJ2-1	-	few	TRBV24-1	CATSDLRGPGWGYNEQFF	TGTGCCACCAGTGATTTGCGGGGTCCAGGGTGGGGATACAATGAGCAGTTCTTC
TRBJ2-5	-	-	TRBV3-1	CASSQDGIARGSETQYF	TGTGCCAGCAGCCAAGACGGAATAGCGAGAGGGAGTGAGACCCAGTACTTC
TRBJ2-1	-	few	TRBV6-5	CASSSPPGTLSSYNEQFF	TGTGCCAGCAGTTCTCCTCCTGGGACCCTCAGCTCCTACAATGAGCAGTTCTTC
TRBJ2-5	TRBD1	-	TRBV10-2	CASRRPGTGAPFQETQYF	TGCGCCAGCAGGCGTCCCGGGACAGGGGCCCCCTTTCAAGAGACCCAGTACTTC
TRBJ2-5	TRBD1	-	TRBV12-3/TRBV12-4	CASSLTGGETQYF	TGTGCCAGCAGTTTGACAGGGGGAGAGACCCAGTACTTC
TRBJ2-7	TRBD1	-	TRBV5-1	CASSPYHRGNEQYF	TGCGCCAGCAGTCCCTACCACAGGGGGAACGAGCAGTACTTC
TRBJ2-1	-	few	TRBV12-3/TRBV12-4	CASSRGLRRDTNNEQFF	TGTGCCAGCAGTCGGGGCCTGAGGCGGGACACAAACAATGAGCAGTTCTTC
TRBJ2-1	-	-	TRBV28	CASSQLVTYFSEQFF	TGTGCCAGCAGTCAACTAGTAACGTATTTCAGTGAGCAGTTCTTC
TRBJ2-7	TRBD1	-	TRBV5-1	CASSLRTGESYEQYF	TGCGCCAGCAGCCTCCGGACAGGGGAGTCATACGAGCAGTACTTC
TRBJ2-1	-	many	TRBV29-1	CSVEDTGSSYNEQFF	TGCAGCGTTGAAGATACCGGTAGCTCCTACAATGAGCAGTTCTTC
TRBJ2-3	TRBD2	few	TRBV12-3/TRBV12-4	CASSLGTSGRAATQYF	TGTGCCAGCAGTTTAGGGACTAGCGGGAGGGCCGCTACGCAGTATTTT
TRBJ2-3	TRBD1	-	TRBV9	CASSDRDRDTDTQYF	TGTGCCAGCAGCGACCGGGACAGGGACACAGATACGCAGTATTTT
TRBJ2-3	TRBD1	-	TRBV25-1	CASSAWTGGTDTQYF	TGTGCCAGCAGTGCGTGGACAGGGGGCACAGATACGCAGTATTTT
TRBJ2-3	TRBD1	few	TRBV27	CASSLQGVYSTDTQYF	TGTGCCAGCAGTCTACAGGGGGTGTATAGCACAGATACGCAGTATTTT
TRBJ2-7	-	-	TRBV29-1	CSVGSPLSPYEQYF	TGCAGCGTGGGTAGTCCTTTGTCGCCCTACGAGCAGTACTTC
TRBJ2-1	TRBD2	few	TRBV10-3	CAISEFGLAGWGEQFF	TGTGCCATCAGTGAGTTTGGACTAGCGGGATGGGGTGAGCAGTTCTTC
TRBJ2-1	TRBD2	few	TRBV5-6	CASSLGLAGGPGEQFF	TGTGCCAGCAGCTTGGGACTAGCGGGAGGGCCGGGTGAGCAGTTCTTC
TRBJ2-1	TRBD2	-	TRBV10-3	CAISVPPGLAGNNEQFF	TGTGCCATCAGTGTTCCCCCGGGACTAGCGGGGAACAATGAGCAGTTCTTC
TRBJ2-3	TRBD1	-	TRBV7-9	CASSLLGQGSGTDTQYF	TGTGCCAGCAGCTTACTAGGACAGGGATCGGGCACAGATACGCAGTATTTT
TRBJ1-1	-	few	TRBV3-1	CASSRNSNTEAFF	TGTGCCAGCAGCCGAAACAGCAACACTGAAGCTTTCTTT
TRBJ1-5	-	-	TRBV28	CASSSHTSPNQPQHF	TGTGCCAGCAGTTCTCATACAAGCCCTAATCAGCCCCAGCATTTT
TRBJ2-7	-	-	TRBV14	CASSQSGQTRNEQYF	TGTGCCAGCAGCCAGTCAGGACAGACTAGGAACGAGCAGTACTTC
TRBJ2-3	TRBD2	-	TRBV5-1	CASSLAWGGADTQYF	TGCGCCAGCAGCTTGGCTTGGGGGGGGGCAGATACGCAGTATTTT
TRBJ1-2	TRBD1	many	TRBV29-1	CSVEKGGTGYGYTF	TGCAGCGTTGAGAAAGGTGGGACAGGCTATGGCTACACCTTC
TRBJ2-4	-	few	TRBV19	CASSGGIGGAKNIQYF	TGTGCCAGTAGCGGCGGGATTGGGGGGGCCAAAAACATTCAGTACTTC
TRBJ2-3	-	-	TRBV5-1	CASSLFDTDTQYF	TGCGCCAGCAGCTTATTCGACACAGATACGCAGTATTTT
TRBJ2-1	TRBD2	few	TRBV4-1	CASSQASGRSYNEQFF	TGCGCCAGCAGCCAGGCTAGCGGGCGCTCCTACAATGAGCAGTTCTTC